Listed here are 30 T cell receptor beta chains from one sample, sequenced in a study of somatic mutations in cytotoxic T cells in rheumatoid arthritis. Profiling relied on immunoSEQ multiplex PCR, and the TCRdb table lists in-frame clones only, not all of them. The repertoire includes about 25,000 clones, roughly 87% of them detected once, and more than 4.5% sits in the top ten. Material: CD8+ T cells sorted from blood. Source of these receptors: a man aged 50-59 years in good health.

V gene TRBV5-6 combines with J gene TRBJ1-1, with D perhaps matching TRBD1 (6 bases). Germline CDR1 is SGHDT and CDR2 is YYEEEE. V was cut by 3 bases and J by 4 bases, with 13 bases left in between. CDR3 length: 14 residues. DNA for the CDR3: TGTGCCAGCAGCTCACAGGGCTGGGTCACTGAAGCTTTCTTT. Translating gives CASSSQGWVTEAFF.

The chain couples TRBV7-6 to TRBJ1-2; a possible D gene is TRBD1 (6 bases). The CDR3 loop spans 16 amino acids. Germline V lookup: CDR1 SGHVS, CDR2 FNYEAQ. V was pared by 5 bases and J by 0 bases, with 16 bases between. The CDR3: CASSPFTDSPNYGYTF. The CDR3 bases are TGTGCCAGCAGCCCGTTTACGGACAGCCCTAACTATGGCTACACCTTC.

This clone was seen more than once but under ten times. The CDR3 DNA is TGTGCCAGCAGTCGGAGCTACGAGCAGTACTTC. The encoded protein is CASSRSYEQYF. The rearrangement links TRBV6-6 to TRBJ2-7, with no clear D. Germline values: CDR1 MNHNY, CDR2 SVGAGI (reference sequence). V lost 5 bases, J lost 3 bases, and 5 bases lay in between. The CDR3 has 11 residues.

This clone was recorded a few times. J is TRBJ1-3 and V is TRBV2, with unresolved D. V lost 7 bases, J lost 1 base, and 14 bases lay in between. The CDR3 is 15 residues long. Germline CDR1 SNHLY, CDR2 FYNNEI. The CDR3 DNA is TGTGCCAGCACGGACGGCTCGTCTTCTGGAAACACCATATATTTT. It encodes CASTDGSSSGNTIYF.

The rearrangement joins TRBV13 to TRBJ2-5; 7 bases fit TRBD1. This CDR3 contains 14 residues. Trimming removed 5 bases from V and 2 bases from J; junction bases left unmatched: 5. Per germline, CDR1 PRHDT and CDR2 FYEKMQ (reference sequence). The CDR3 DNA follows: TGTGCCAGCAGCCCCGGGACAGATCAAGAGACCCAGTACTTC. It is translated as CASSPGTDQETQYF.

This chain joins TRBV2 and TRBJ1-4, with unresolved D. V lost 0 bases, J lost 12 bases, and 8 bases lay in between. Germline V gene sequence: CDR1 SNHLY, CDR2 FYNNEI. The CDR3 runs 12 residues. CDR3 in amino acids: CASSEAGRELFF. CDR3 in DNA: TGTGCCAGCAGTGAAGCTGGGCGAGAACTGTTTTTT.

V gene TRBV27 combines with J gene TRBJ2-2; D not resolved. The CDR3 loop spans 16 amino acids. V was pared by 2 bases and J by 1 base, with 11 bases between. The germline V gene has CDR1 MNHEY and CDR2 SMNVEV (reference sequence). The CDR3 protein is CASSLMMPMNTGELFF. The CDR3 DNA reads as TGTGCCAGCAGTTTAATGATGCCGATGAACACCGGGGAGCTGTTTTTT.

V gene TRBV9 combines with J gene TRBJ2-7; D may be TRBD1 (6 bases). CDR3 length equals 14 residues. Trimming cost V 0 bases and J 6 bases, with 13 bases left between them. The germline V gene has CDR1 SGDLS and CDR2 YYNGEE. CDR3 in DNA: TGTGCCAGCAGCGTAGAGGGGGAGAGGAGCGAGCAGTACTTC. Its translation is CASSVEGERSEQYF.

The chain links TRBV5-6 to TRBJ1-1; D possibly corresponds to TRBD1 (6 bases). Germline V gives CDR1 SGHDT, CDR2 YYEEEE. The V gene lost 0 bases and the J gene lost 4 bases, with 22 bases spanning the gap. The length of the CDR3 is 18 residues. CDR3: CASSLGGPLMWGLTEAFF. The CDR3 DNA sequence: TGTGCCAGCAGCTTGGGGGGTCCGTTGATGTGGGGGCTCACTGAAGCTTTCTTT.

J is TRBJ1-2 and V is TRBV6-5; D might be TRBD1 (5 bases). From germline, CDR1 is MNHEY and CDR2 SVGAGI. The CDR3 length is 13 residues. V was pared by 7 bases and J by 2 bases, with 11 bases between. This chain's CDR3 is CASTPGGNYGYTF. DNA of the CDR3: TGTGCCAGCACCCCGGGGGGGAACTATGGCTACACCTTC.

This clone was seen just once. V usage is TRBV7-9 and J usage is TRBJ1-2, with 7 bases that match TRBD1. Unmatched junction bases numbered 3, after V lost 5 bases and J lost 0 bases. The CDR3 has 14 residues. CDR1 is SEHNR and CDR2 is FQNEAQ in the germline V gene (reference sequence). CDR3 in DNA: TGTGCCAGCAGCACAGGGGATCCTAACTATGGCTACACCTTC. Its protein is CASSTGDPNYGYTF.

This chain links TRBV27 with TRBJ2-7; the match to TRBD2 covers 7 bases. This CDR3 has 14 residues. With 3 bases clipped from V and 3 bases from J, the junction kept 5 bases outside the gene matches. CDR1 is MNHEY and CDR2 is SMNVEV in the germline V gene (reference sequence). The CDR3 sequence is CASSFVAGYYEQYF. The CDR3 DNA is TGTGCCAGCAGTTTTGTAGCGGGCTACTACGAGCAGTACTTC.

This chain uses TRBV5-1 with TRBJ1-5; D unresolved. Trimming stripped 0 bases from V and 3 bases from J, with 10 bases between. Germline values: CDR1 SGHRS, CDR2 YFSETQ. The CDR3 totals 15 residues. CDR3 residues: CASSLAGSSNQPQHF. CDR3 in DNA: TGCGCCAGCAGCTTGGCCGGCAGCTCCAATCAGCCCCAGCATTTT.

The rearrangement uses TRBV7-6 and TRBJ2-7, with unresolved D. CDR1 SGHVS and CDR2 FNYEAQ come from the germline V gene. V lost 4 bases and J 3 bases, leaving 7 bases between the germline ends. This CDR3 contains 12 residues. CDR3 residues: CASSSERYEQYF. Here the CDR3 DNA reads TGTGCCAGCAGCTCTGAGCGCTACGAGCAGTACTTC.

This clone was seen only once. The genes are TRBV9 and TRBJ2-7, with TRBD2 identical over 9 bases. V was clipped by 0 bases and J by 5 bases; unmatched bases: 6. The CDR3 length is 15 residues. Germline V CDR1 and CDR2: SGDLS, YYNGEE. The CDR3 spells CASSVDAGGGNEQYF. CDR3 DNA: TGTGCCAGCAGCGTAGATGCGGGAGGGGGGAACGAGCAGTACTTC.

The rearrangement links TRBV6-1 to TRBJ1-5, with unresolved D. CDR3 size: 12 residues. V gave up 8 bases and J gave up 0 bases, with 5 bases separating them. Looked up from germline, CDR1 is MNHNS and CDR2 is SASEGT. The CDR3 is CASGNSNQPQHF. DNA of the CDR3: TGTGCCAGCGGCAATAGCAATCAGCCCCAGCATTTT.

Here the CDR3 reads CASSNQAGARDNEQFF. The CDR3 bases are TGTGCCAGCAGCAATCAGGCGGGAGCGAGGGACAATGAGCAGTTCTTC. The V gene is TRBV21-1, the J gene TRBJ2-1; whether TRBD2, the table's D call, matches the DNA was not checked. TRBV21-1 is a pseudogene segment. This CDR3 region has 16 residues.

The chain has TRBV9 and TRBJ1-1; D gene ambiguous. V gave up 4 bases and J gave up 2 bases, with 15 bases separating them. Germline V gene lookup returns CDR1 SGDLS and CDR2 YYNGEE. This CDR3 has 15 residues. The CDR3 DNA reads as TGTGCCAGCAGCCCGCGCCCTCGGGGTAACACTGAAGCTTTCTTT. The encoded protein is CASSPRPRGNTEAFF.

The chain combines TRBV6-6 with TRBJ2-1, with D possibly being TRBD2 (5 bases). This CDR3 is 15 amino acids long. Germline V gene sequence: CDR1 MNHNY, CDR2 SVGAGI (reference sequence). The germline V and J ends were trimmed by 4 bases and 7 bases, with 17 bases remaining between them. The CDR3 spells CASSSSFPVWNEQFF. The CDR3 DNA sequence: TGTGCCAGCAGTTCTAGCTTTCCGGTATGGAATGAGCAGTTCTTC.

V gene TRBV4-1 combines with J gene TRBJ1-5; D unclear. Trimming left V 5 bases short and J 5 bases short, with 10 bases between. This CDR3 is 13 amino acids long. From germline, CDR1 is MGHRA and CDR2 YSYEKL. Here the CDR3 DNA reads TGCGCCAGCAGCTGGACGCGGGATCAGCCCCAGCATTTT. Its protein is CASSWTRDQPQHF.

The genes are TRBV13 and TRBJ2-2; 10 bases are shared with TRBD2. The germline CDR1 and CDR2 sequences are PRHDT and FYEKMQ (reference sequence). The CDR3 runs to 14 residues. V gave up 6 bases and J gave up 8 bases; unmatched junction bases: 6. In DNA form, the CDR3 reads TGTGCCAGCAGAGGGACTAGCGACTCTGGGGAGCTGTTTTTT. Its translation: CASRGTSDSGELFF.

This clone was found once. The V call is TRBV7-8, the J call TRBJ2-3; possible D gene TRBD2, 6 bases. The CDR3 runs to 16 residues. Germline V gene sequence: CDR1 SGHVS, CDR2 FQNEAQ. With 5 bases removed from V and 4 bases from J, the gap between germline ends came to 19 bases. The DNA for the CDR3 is TGTGCCAGCAGCCCGGCCGGACTAAGGGTGGCAGATACGCAGTATTTT. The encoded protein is CASSPAGLRVADTQYF.

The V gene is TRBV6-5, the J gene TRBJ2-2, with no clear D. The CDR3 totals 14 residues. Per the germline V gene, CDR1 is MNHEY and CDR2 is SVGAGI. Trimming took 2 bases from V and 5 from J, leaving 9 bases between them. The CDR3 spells CASSYDSGTGELFF. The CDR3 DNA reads TGTGCCAGCAGTTACGATTCAGGAACCGGGGAGCTGTTTTTT.

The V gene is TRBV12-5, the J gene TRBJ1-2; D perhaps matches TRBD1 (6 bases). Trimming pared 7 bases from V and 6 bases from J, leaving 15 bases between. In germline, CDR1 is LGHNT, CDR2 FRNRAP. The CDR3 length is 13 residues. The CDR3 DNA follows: TGTGCTAGTGTCTGGGGGGGGCAGCATGGCTACACCTTC. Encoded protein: CASVWGGQHGYTF.

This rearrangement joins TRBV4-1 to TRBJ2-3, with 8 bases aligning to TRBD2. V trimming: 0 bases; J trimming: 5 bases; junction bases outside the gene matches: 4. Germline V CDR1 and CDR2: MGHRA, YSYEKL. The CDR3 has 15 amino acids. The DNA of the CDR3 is TGCGCCAGCAGCCAAGAGACGGGAGGGGTAGATACGCAGTATTTT. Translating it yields CASSQETGGVDTQYF.

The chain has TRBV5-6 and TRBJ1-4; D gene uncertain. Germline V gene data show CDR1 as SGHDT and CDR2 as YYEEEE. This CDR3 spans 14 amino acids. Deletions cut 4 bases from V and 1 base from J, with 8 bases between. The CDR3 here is CASSLGLTNEKLFF. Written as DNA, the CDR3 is TGTGCCAGCAGCCTAGGGTTAACTAATGAAAAACTGTTTTTT.

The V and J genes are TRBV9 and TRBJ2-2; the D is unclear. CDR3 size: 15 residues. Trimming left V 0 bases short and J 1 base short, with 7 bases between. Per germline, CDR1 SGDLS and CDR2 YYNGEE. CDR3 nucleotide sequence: TGTGCCAGCAGCGTAGTAGGGCAGAACACCGGGGAGCTGTTTTTT. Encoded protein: CASSVVGQNTGELFF.

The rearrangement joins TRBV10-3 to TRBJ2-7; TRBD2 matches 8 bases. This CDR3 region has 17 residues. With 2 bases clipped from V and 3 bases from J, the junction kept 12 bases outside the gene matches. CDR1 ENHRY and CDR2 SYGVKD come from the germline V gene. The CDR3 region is CAISERAAGGSNYEQYF. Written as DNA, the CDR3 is TGTGCCATCAGTGAGAGGGCCGCGGGGGGCTCCAACTACGAGCAGTACTTC.

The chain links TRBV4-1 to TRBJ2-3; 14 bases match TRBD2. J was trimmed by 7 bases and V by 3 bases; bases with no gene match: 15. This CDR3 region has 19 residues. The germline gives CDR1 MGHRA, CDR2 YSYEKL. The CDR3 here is CASSHRLAGGPTSYYTQYF. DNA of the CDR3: TGCGCCAGCAGCCACAGACTAGCGGGAGGGCCTACCTCTTATTATACGCAGTATTTT.

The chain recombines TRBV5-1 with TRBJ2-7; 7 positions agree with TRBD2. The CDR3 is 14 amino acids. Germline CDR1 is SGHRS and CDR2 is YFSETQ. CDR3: CATREGLADYEQYF. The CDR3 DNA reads TGCGCTACAAGGGAGGGGCTAGCGGACTACGAGCAGTACTTC. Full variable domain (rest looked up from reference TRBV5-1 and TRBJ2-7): KAGVTQTPRYLIKTRGQQVTLSCSPISGHRSVSWYQQTPGQGLQFLFEYFSETQRNKGNFPGRFSGRQFSNSRSEMNVSTLELGDSALYLCATREGLADYEQYFGPGTRLTVT.